This is a list of T cell receptor beta chains from one sample in a study of regulatory dendritic cells for organ transplantation. Clones were read by immunoSEQ multiplex PCR, and TCRdb kept only the in-frame ones, dropping some. The sample contains under 40,000 clones, 80% to 95% of which appear only once. The specimen was naive CD8+ T cells from blood. These receptors all stem from a human donor in good health. The CDR3 runs from the conserved cysteine through the conserved F or W. D genes are given only for firm matches. Not every row has a clone size; where given, it reads once, few, many or a size class.

d_call	j_call	v_call	clone_size	cdr3_aa	cdr3_nt
NA	TRBJ1-2	TRBV19	NA	CASSIGQGVYGYTF	TGTGCCAGTAGTATCGGGCAGGGAGTCTATGGCTACACCTTC
NA	TRBJ1-1	TRBV30	few	CAWSATVPEAFF	TGTGCCTGGAGTGCGACAGTTCCTGAAGCTTTCTTT
NA	TRBJ2-2	TRBV27	NA	CASSPNGERQELFF	TGTGCCAGCAGCCCTAACGGGGAAAGACAGGAGCTGTTTTTT
NA	TRBJ2-7	TRBV13	once	CASKEGEAYEQYF	TGTGCCAGCAAGGAGGGAGAGGCCTACGAGCAGTACTTC
TRBD1	TRBJ1-4	TRBV28	NA	CASSRALYGGQMF	TGTGCCAGCAGCAGAGCTCTGTACGGGGGACAGATGTTT
NA	TRBJ1-1	TRBV15	NA	CATSFGTPNTEAFF	TGTGCCACCAGCTTCGGGACTCCGAACACTGAAGCTTTCTTT
TRBD1	TRBJ2-7	TRBV30	NA	CAWSLTGGTEQYF	TGTGCCTGGAGTCTGACAGGGGGTACCGAGCAGTACTTC
TRBD2	TRBJ2-7	TRBV7-9	NA	CASSLVRGESSYEQYF	TGTGCCAGCAGCTTAGTTCGGGGGGAAAGCTCCTACGAGCAGTACTTC
NA	TRBJ1-2	TRBV6-5	NA	CASSYFGGPNYGYTF	TGTGCCAGCAGTTATTTCGGGGGGCCGAACTATGGCTACACCTTC
TRBD2	TRBJ2-7	TRBV29-1	NA	CSVEGLAGDYEQYF	TGCAGCGTTGAAGGACTAGCGGGAGACTACGAGCAGTACTTC
NA	TRBJ2-3	TRBV27	NA	CASSSFTDTQYF	TGTGCCAGCAGTTCCTTCACAGATACGCAGTATTTT
NA	TRBJ2-7	TRBV7-9	NA	CASSPGPDEQYF	TGTGCCAGCAGCCCGGGGCCAGACGAGCAGTACTTC
NA	TRBJ1-1	TRBV2	NA	CAKGVGGTEAFF	TGTGCCAAAGGGGTTGGCGGCACTGAAGCTTTCTTT
NA	TRBJ2-3	TRBV6-5	NA	CASSATNLNTQYF	TGTGCCAGCAGTGCGACCAATTTAAATACGCAGTATTTT
NA	TRBJ2-6	TRBV7-3	NA	CASTDSGANVLTF	TGTGCCAGCACCGACTCTGGGGCCAACGTCCTGACTTTC
NA	TRBJ2-3	TRBV6-5	NA	CASSYSTGGPTDTQYF	TGTGCCAGCAGTTACTCGACTGGGGGTCCCACAGATACGCAGTATTTT
NA	TRBJ2-7	TRBV13	NA	CASSPGRTYEQYF	TGTGCCAGCAGCCCAGGACGGACCTACGAGCAGTACTTC
TRBD1	TRBJ1-5	TRBV6-5	NA	CASSPQGARNQPQHF	TGTGCCAGCAGTCCACAGGGGGCGAGAAATCAGCCCCAGCATTTT
NA	TRBJ2-1	TRBV29-1	NA	CSVDGSSYNEQFF	TGCAGCGTTGATGGGAGCTCCTACAATGAGCAGTTCTTC
NA	TRBJ2-5	TRBV6-6	NA	CASTPLLVGTAETQYF	TGTGCCAGCACCCCCCTTTTAGTCGGTACGGCAGAGACCCAGTACTTC
NA	TRBJ2-2	TRBV5-5	few	CASSILMSGELFF	TGTGCCAGCAGCATCCTCATGTCCGGGGAGCTGTTTTTT
TRBD2	TRBJ2-1	TRBV29-1	NA	CSVVGREGSYNEQFF	TGCAGCGTTGTAGGGCGGGAGGGCTCCTACAATGAGCAGTTCTTC
NA	TRBJ1-2	TRBV9	NA	CASTSGRTYGYTF	TGTGCCAGCACCTCGGGCAGAACCTATGGCTACACCTTC
TRBD1	TRBJ2-7	TRBV7-2	NA	CASSLDQGANYEQYF	TGTGCCAGCAGCTTAGATCAGGGGGCGAACTACGAGCAGTACTTC
TRBD2	TRBJ2-1	TRBV11-2	NA	CASSLRAGGTTDNEQFF	TGTGCCAGCAGCCTTAGGGCGGGAGGTACAACGGACAATGAGCAGTTCTTC
NA	TRBJ1-2	TRBV5-8	few	CASSLVDEEGYTF	TGTGCCAGCAGCTTGGTCGACGAGGAAGGCTACACCTTC
NA	TRBJ1-1	TRBV15	NA	CATSRDLGWTEAFF	TGTGCCACCAGCAGAGATCTGGGCTGGACTGAAGCTTTCTTT
NA	TRBJ1-1	TRBV10-3	few	CASIRGTEAFF	TGTGCCTCGATCAGAGGGACTGAAGCTTTCTTT
NA	TRBJ1-1	TRBV9	NA	CASSVGGARGEAFF	TGTGCCAGCAGCGTAGGAGGGGCGAGGGGTGAAGCTTTCTTT
TRBD1	TRBJ1-2	TRBV5-4	NA	CASSVQGGYGYTF	TGTGCCAGCAGCGTCCAGGGGGGCTATGGCTACACCTTC
NA	TRBJ2-1	TRBV4-2	NA	CASSQESSVSYNEQFF	TGTGCCAGCAGCCAAGAGTCGAGCGTCTCCTACAATGAGCAGTTCTTC
NA	TRBJ1-2	TRBV30	NA	CAWSNYGYTF	TGTGCCTGGAGCAATTATGGCTACACCTTC